This T cell receptor beta chain is from a study of shared clonotypes between healthy human individuals (dated by TCRdb to the early 2020s). Some background on the complete study: The cohort included three men and a couple of women between 18 and 49 years of age. For each donor, three plates each were used for CD4 naive and CD4 memory, two plates were used for CD8 naive, and one plate was used for CD8 memory. Blood TCR repertoires of several healthy adults were deeply sequenced to estimate repertoire size and the extent of clonotype sharing between individuals. To increase sequencing depth and limit assay-specific biases, different laboratories used diverse techniques to prepare libraries and sequence TCR repertoires. Leukapheresis yielded between about 0.9 and 9 billion PBMCs per donor.

Using the deep immunoSEQ assay, multiplex PCR amplified TCR CDR3 regions from genomic DNA. For each cell subset, the extracted genomic DNA was distributed evenly across all wells of several immunoSEQ 96-well plates, and each plate served as one replicate. For sorted subsets, roughly 200 ng of genomic DNA, equivalent to about 30,000 T cell genomes, went into each replicate PCR. Purified libraries were quantified with a Qubit 3.0 fluorometer, sized on a Bioanalyzer 2100, and re-quantified with the KAPA Library Quantification kit. A separate single-read 150-cycle Illumina NextSeq 550 flow cell was used to sequence each immunoSEQ 96-well plate. As for the authors' bioinformatics: Because the immunoSEQ output held only junctional sequences and lacked quality scores, the filtering could not match the filtering applied to full-length reads. Sequences were annotated with PyIR, a Python wrapper for IgBLAST v1.9, and V/J genes and CDR3 were assigned using IMGT germline references. Reads were filtered out if the reads had weak V/J assignments (E-value above 1e-6), no CDR3, stop codons, out-of-frame junctions, or ambiguous translated residues. V3J clonotypes were defined as sequences sharing an identical inferred V gene, J gene, and CDR3 amino acid sequence. To compute the percentage overlap between repertoires, the number of shared unique clonotypes was divided by the size of the smaller repertoire. RTK rarefaction, the Chao1 estimator, and Recon v2.1 estimates of unobserved clonotypes were used to assess repertoire richness. Generation probabilities were computed with OLGA for all TCRbeta clonotypes obtained by the gDNA method from several donors. In its TCRdb copy, this immuneACCESS table keeps in-frame sequences only and misses some clones. Where compared with another copy, unresolved V genes explain less than half of these, and the others have no known cause. For V, J and clone size, that table is used; D and trimming come from the DNA. This sample holds some 2 million clones; just under 95% were observed only once. More than 0.9% of the sample lies in the top ten.

Study-wide findings and limitations: Approximately 5% of naive CD4, roughly 3.5% of naive CD8, 2.3% of memory CD4, and roughly 0.4% of memory CD8 clonotypes were shared across several donors. Clonotypes shared by all four sorted-subset donors showed higher generation probabilities than non-shared clonotypes. Because the study included only a small number of donors, the genetic and exposure-history diversity represented was limited. Sampling was limited to blood, and TCR repertoires in tissue likely differ from TCR repertoires in blood. Pairwise subsampling indicated that sequencing depth was expected to affect the degree of clonotype sharing among donors. Even with the large sequencing depth, rarefaction of the sorted-subset datasets indicated that sequencing was incomplete. Naive subsets generally had larger estimated clonotype richness than memory subsets.

For the CD8 naive samples, CD45RO-negative cells were positively selected for CCR7, yielding a CD45RA+CCR7+ population from which TemRA cells were excluded. Healthy HIV-negative adults with no recently reported acute infections or vaccinations were included as donors. All donors were Caucasian adults living in Nashville, Tennessee, USA. After blood collection by leukapheresis, PBMCs were isolated using Ficoll-Histopaque density gradient centrifugation and then cryopreserved in the vapor phase of liquid nitrogen. Analytical flow cytometry was used to check the purity and quantity of every magnetically sorted T cell population. Genomic DNA was isolated from every sorted fraction and measured by UV absorbance on a Nanodrop 2000c. V sheds 7 bases and J sheds 1 base, leaving 13 bases between their ends. The cysteine opens and the phenylalanine closes a CDR3 of 14 amino acids. Only CDR3 DNA remains: 42 bases, in frame from the first base. Taken from the germline V gene, the CDR1 and CDR2 loops are MNHEY and SVGAGI.

As for this clone: Its antigen is currently not known. No clone much larger than this one lies a single base away; base qualities are absent.

The specimen sequenced was naive CD8+ T cells sorted from blood. The sample's cell subset or site, from its label and the paper: CD45RA+CCR7+. This TCR derives from a man between 18 and 29 years old in good health. Rearrangement joined TRBV6-5 to TRBJ2-5; no D gene call is confident. The CDR3 region has the sequence CASTSLRTQETQYF. The nucleotide sequence is TGTGCCAGCACCTCCCTTAGGACCCAAGAGACCCAGTACTTC.